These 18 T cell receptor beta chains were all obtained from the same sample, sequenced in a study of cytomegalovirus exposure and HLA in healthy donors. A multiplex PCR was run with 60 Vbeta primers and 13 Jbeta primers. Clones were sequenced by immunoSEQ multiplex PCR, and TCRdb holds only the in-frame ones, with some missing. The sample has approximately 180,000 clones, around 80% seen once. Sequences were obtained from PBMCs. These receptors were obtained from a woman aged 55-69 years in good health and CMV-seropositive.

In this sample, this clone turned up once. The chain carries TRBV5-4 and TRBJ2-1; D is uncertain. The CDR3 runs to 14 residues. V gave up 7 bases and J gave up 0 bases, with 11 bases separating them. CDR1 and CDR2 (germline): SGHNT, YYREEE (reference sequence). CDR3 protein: CASLLSPSYNEQFF. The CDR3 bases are TGTGCCAGCCTCTTGTCCCCCTCCTACAATGAGCAGTTCTTC.

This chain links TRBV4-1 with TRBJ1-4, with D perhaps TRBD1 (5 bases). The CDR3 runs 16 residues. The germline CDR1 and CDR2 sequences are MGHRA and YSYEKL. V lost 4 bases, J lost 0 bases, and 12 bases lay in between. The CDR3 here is CASSRAAGSTNEKLFF. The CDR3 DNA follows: TGCGCCAGCAGCCGCGCCGCAGGGTCAACTAATGAAAAACTGTTTTTT.

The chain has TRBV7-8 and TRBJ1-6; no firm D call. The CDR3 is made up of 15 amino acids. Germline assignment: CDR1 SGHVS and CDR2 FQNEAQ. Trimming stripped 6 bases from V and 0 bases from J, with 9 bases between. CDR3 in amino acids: CASRGGSSYNSPLHF. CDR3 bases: TGTGCCAGCAGGGGAGGGAGCTCCTATAATTCACCCCTCCACTTT.

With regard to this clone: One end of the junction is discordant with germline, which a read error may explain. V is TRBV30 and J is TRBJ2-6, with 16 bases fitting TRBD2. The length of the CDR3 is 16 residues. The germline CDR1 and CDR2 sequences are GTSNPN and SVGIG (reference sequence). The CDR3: CASGLAGGFGANGLTF. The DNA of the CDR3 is TGTGCCTCGGGACTAGCGGGAGGGTTTGGGGCCAACGGCCTGACTTTC.

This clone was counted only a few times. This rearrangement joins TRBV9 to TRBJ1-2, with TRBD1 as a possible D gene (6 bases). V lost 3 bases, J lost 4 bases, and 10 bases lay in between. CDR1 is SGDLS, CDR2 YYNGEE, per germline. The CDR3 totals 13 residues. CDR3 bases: TGTGCCAGCAGCGGACAGGAATTCTATGGCTACACCTTC. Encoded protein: CASSGQEFYGYTF.

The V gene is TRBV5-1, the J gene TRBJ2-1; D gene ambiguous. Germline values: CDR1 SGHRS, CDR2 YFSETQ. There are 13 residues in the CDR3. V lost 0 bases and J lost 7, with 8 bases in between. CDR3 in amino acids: CASSLEFLNEQFF. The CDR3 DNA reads TGCGCCAGCAGCTTGGAATTTCTTAATGAGCAGTTCTTC. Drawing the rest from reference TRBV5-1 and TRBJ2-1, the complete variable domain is KAGVTQTPRYLIKTRGQQVTLSCSPISGHRSVSWYQQTPGQGLQFLFEYFSETQRNKGNFPGRFSGRQFSNSRSEMNVSTLELGDSALYLCASSLEFLNEQFFGPGTRLTVL.

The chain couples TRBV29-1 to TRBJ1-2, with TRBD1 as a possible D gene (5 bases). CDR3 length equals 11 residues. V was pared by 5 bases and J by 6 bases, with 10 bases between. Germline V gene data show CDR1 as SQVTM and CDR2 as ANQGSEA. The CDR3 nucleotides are TGCAGCGTTCTAGGGGAAGATGGCTACACCTTC. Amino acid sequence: CSVLGEDGYTF.

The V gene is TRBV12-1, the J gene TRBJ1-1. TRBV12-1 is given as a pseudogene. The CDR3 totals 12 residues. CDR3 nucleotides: TGTGCCAGCAATACCACCGCGGCCGAAGCTTTCTTT. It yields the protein CASNTTAAEAFF.

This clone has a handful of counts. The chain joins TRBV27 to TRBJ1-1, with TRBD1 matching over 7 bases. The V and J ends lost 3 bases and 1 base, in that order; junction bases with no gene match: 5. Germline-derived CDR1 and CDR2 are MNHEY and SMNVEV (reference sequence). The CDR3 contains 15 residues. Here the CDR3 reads CASSFYRGENTEAFF. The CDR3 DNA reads TGTGCCAGCAGTTTTTACAGGGGTGAGAACACTGAAGCTTTCTTT.

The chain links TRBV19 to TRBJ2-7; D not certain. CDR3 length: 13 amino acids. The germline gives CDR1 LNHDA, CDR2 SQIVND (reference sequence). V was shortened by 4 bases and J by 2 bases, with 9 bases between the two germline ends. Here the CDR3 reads CASSTGSTYEQYF. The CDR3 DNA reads TGTGCCAGTAGTACAGGCAGCACCTACGAGCAGTACTTC.

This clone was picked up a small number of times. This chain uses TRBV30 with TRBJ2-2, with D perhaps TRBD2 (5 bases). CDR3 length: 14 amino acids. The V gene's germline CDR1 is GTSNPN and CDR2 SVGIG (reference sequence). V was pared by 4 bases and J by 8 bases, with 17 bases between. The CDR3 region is CAWINREDWGELFF. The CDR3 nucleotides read TGTGCCTGGATCAACCGGGAAGATTGGGGGGAGCTGTTTTTT. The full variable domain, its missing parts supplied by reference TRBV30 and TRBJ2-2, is SQTIHQWPATLVQPVGSPLSLECTVEGTSNPNLYWYRQAAGRGLQLLFYSVGIGQISSEVPQNLSASRPQDRQFILSSKKLLLSDSGFYLCAWINREDWGELFFGEGSRLTVL.

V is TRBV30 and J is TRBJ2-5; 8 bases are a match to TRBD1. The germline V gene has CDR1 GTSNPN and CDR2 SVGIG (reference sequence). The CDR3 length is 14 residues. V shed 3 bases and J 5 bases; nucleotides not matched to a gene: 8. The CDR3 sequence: CAWSQAGGLETQYF. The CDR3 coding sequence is TGTGCCTGGAGCCAGGCAGGGGGCTTGGAGACCCAGTACTTC. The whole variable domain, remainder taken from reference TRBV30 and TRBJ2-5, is SQTIHQWPATLVQPVGSPLSLECTVEGTSNPNLYWYRQAAGRGLQLLFYSVGIGQISSEVPQNLSASRPQDRQFILSSKKLLLSDSGFYLCAWSQAGGLETQYFGPGTRLLVL.

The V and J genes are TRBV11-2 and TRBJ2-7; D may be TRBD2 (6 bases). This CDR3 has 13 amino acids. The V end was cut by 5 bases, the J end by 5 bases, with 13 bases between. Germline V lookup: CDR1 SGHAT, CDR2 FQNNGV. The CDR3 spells CASSNGGINEQYF. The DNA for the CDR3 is TGTGCCAGCAGCAACGGAGGGATTAACGAGCAGTACTTC.

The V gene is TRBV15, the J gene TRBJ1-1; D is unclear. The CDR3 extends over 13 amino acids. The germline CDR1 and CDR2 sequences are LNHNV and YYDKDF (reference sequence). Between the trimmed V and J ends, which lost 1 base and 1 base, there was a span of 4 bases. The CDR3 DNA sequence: TGTGCCACCAGCAGAGCCCAGAACACTGAAGCTTTCTTT. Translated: CATSRAQNTEAFF.

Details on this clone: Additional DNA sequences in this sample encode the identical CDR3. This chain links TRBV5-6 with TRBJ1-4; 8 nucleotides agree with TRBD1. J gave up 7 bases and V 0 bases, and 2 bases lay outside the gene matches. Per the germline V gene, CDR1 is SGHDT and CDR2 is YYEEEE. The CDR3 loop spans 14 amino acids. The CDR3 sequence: CASSLGGTGEKLFF. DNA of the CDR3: TGTGCCAGCAGCTTGGGCGGGACAGGTGAAAAACTGTTTTTT.

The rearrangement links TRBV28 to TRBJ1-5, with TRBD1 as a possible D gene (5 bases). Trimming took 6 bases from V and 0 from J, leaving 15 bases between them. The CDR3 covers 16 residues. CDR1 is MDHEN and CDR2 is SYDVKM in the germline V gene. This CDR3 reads CASSITGIFSNQPQHF. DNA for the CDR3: TGTGCCAGCAGCATTACAGGTATATTTAGCAATCAGCCCCAGCATTTT. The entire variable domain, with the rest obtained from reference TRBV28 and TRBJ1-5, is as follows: DVKVTQSSRYLVKRTGEKVFLECVQDMDHENMFWYRQDPGLGLRLIYFSYDVKMKEKGDIPEGYSVSREKKERFSLILESASTNQTSMYLCASSITGIFSNQPQHFGDGTRLSIL.

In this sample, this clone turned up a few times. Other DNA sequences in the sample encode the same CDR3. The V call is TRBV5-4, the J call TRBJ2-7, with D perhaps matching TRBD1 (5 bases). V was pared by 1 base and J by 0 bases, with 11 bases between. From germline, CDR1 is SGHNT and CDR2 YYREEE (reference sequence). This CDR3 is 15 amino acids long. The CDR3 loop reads CASSLRGGGSYEQYF. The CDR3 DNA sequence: TGTGCCAGCAGCTTGAGGGGTGGCGGCTCCTACGAGCAGTACTTC. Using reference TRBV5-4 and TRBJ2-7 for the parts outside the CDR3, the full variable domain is ETGVTQSPTHLIKTRGQQVTLRCSSQSGHNTVSWYQQALGQGPQFIFQYYREEENGRGNFPPRFSGLQFPNYSSELNVNALELDDSALYLCASSLRGGGSYEQYFGPGTRLTVT.

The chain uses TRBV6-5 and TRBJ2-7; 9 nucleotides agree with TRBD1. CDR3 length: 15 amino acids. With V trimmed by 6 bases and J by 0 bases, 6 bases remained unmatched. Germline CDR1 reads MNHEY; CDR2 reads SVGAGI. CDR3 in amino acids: CASSSQGASSYEQYF. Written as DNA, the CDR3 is TGTGCCAGCAGCTCACAGGGGGCGAGCTCCTACGAGCAGTACTTC.